The source of this T cell receptor (beta chain) is a study of cytomegalovirus exposure and HLA in healthy donors (dated by TCRdb to between 2016 and 2019). About the study as a whole: According to an earlier analysis of 587 of the donors, 150 million to 200 million T cells yielded roughly 100 million unique TCR beta sequences and approximately 300 Gb of sequence data. In addition to the first cohort of 500 to 850 subjects, a separate validation cohort of over 90 different subjects was used. To study patterns of TCR occurrence, a later analysis re-analyzed previously published TCR beta repertoires from 500 to 850 donors and added high-resolution HLA genotyping. In a later genetic analysis, genome-wide SNP genotypes for about 65% of the roughly 700 donors were used, and that subset was treated as a discovery cohort. The study was designed to test whether signatures of past pathogen exposure could be identified by cataloging public T cell receptors. Donor age, sex, ethnicity and CMV serostatus were compiled together with the repertoire data. The later analysis used no new phenotypic data to find candidate immune exposures, relying instead on TCR beta sequences and their occurrence across donors. The number of typed donors differed by locus: roughly 629-640 for A, B, C, DRB1 and DQB1; 522 for DQA1; 606 for DPA1; and some 430 for DPB1. In an earlier analysis of 500 to 650 of the donors, high-throughput TCR beta sequencing was used to judge whether each TCR beta V gene segment behaved as functional or pseudogenic. Roughly 5 DR-DQ haplotypes were handled as single units for association and clustering, since linkage in the cohort was strong. To predict cytomegalovirus infection status, the study combined high-throughput TCR immunosequencing, statistical association of individual TCRs with disease status, and machine learning. HLA typing included class I and class II loci at four-digit resolution. Among roughly 400 genotyped donors of the cohort, an average of around 250,000 unique TCR beta nucleotide sequences was sequenced per donor, of which about 19% were non-productive. Approximately 310 gigabases of sequencing data and around 85 million unique TCR sequences made up an early release that covered approximately 650 HLA-typed donors. Of the 300 to 450 genotyped donors, over 65% fell in the genetic ancestry cluster associated with self-reported Caucasian donors. All discovery cohort repertoires had been generated using a single sequencing platform. The T cell repertoires of about 700 subjects were profiled by immunosequencing and related to cytomegalovirus serostatus. On the study overall, not on this receptor specifically: In an earlier analysis of 587 of the donors, most TCR beta V segments appeared in productive rearrangements about 87% or about 30% of the time, broadly matching IMGT annotations. The classifier was reported to diagnose cytomegalovirus status with high specificity and sensitivity in both the original and validation cohorts. Because counts were too low, some 17 rarely observed V segments, including chromosome 9 orphons, were left out of the earlier analysis of 587 of the donors. A group of highly shared sequence variants was considered likely to be a technical artifact of the sequencing pipeline. Specific HLA alleles were associated with some 15,000 TCR beta sequences at a false discovery rate of 0.05 in a later analysis. Most TCR sequences were observed very rarely across donors, whereas some public TCRs were present in many individuals. A further reported finding was that TCR beta sequences accurately predicted the HLA-A and HLA-B alleles for most subjects in the first cohort. In vitro tests confirmed that a few of the cytomegalovirus-associated TCR beta chains recognize cytomegalovirus antigens. According to a later analysis, TCR association rates differed among HLA loci, with DRB1 alleles showing the most associated TCRs and HLA-C alleles showing the fewest. Roughly uniform sequencing depth across donors was assumed in presence/absence analyses, although this assumption may not hold. In a later genetic analysis, fewer N-insertions in productive TCRs were reported among donors in an Asian-associated ancestry cluster than the approximately 710-donor mean. In the study, about 150 TCR beta chains were listed as associated with cytomegalovirus. A later analysis found that most CMV-associated TCR beta chains appeared HLA-restricted, with HLA associations seemingly driven largely by CMV exposure. V-gene and J-gene trimming of TCR beta chains was associated with a missense DCLRE1C variant in a later genetic analysis, and the association was replicated in an independent cohort. In a later analysis, several top co-occurrence clusters were reported to appear linked to parvovirus B19, influenza, CMV and Epstein-Barr virus. CMV serostatus was the only immune exposure information available for the cohort. HLA typing was unavailable for some donors at each locus, so association tests used only the typed subset. The cohort was sequenced for TCR beta chains only, and without alpha or paired-chain data the features that could be detected were limited. Strong co-occurrence of HLA alleles, especially DR and DQ, made assigning TCR associations to individual alleles difficult. Correlated functional status among segregating V segments might reflect linkage disequilibrium, but an unknown experimental factor could not be ruled out. In a later analysis, HLA-associated TCR beta chains showed more clonal expansion and lower generation probabilities than non-associated chains that were equally common. It was suggested by the authors that the approach could potentially be generalized to other disease states and immunological phenotypes. Some IMGT-functional V segments, including TRBV6-2 and TRBV6-3, could not be distinguished by the 87-base-pair reads and were therefore excluded.

As to this clone: Its antigen is unknown. No base quality information exists; no much larger clone differs at one position.

The protocol used for the library was the immunoSEQ multiplex PCR assay. For the multiplex PCR, a mixture combining 60 forward primers for TCR Vbeta segments and 13 reverse primers for TCR Jbeta segments was used. The CDR3 region of rearranged TCR beta genes was amplified from genomic DNA by a multiplex PCR assay. Amplified TCR beta libraries were sequenced as 87-base-pair reads on the Illumina HiSeq System. Per the authors' processing: A later analysis tallied approximately 87 million unique TCR beta chains across the 550 to 850 repertoires, and approximately 12 million of those chains were shared by two or more donors. A nearest-neighbor algorithm error-corrected the raw reads and collapsed the reads into unique sequences, merging closely related sequences to remove PCR and sequencing errors. CDR3 sequences were aligned to IMGT reference sequences to assign V, D and J gene segments. For a sequence to be retained, a match of at least six nucleotides was required to both a V gene segment and a J gene segment. A rearrangement counted as productive if the CDR3 had no stop codons and remained in frame with V and J, and every other rearrangement counted as non-productive. CDR3 was defined by IMGT convention, running from the second conserved V-encoded cysteine to the conserved J-encoded phenylalanine. In an earlier analysis of some 550 of the donors, sequences lacking an unambiguous match to a single V gene segment were excluded. In an earlier analysis of a few hundred of the donors, V segments were called functional above 56.7% productive rearrangements and were called segregating when the between-donor standard deviation exceeded 5%. A statistical classification framework was built to diagnose cytomegalovirus status from the catalog of TCR beta chain sequences. A later analysis assigned V and J genes by comparing TCR nucleotide sequences with IMGT/GENE-DB human TR gene sequences. In a later analysis, CDR3 sequences and most-parsimonious VDJ recombination scenarios were assigned using the TCRdist pipeline. In a later analysis, every TCR beta chain was defined by the combination of its CDR3 amino acid sequence and its V-gene family, and reads without a unique V-gene family were dropped. As a way to deal with suspected cross-contamination and a sequencing artifact, a later analysis dropped 450 to 600 nucleotide sequences that were highly shared and had low generation probability. In a later analysis, a clonal expansion index was calculated for each public chain from normalized within-repertoire ranks of inferred template counts. Generation probabilities in a later analysis came from a VDJ recombination model fitted to out-of-frame rearrangements, and those results were checked against IGoR. A later analysis scored TCR-TCR, TCR-HLA and TCR-CMV co-occurrence with hypergeometric tests, applying a repertoire-size bias correction to TCR pairs. A later analysis estimated false discovery rates by permuting HLA or CMV assignments 20 times. In a later analysis, co-occurring TCRs were grouped using DBSCAN, and TCRdist sequence similarity was added for clustering within HLA-allele-positive subsets. For co-occurrence clustering, repertoires with fewer than 30,000 or more than 120,000 public chains were excluded, along with a handful of repertoires with anomalous nucleotide sharing. TCRdb took over this immuneACCESS table, retaining in-frame rearrangements with V and J assigned. Such tables are incomplete; in checked studies, under half of the missing clones stem from an unresolved V gene, and the remainder is unexplained. That table furnishes V, J and clone size, whereas the DNA furnished D and trimming. Recorded for this sample are some 120,000 clones; about four fifths of them occurred a single time. The top ten hold nearly 9.5% of the sample.

From the cysteine up to the phenylalanine, the CDR3 has a length of 15 residues. Only the CDR3 DNA stays, 45 bases, in frame from base 1. The germline V gene specifies SNHLY as CDR1 and FYNNEI as CDR2. Trimming takes 7 bases off V and 0 bases off J; junction bases not matched to a gene: 5. In total, roughly 710 healthy bone marrow donors made up the cohort. Cohort members were all nominally healthy when sampled, although unrecorded immune exposures were likely present. The donor was CMV seropositive and belonged to the group of 250 to 300 seropositive cohort members. Every donor gave a peripheral blood sample, and the peripheral blood mononuclear cells from that sample were used for TCR beta sequencing. Genomic DNA extraction from the blood cell samples was performed with the Qiagen DNeasy Blood Extraction Kit.

Input material: PBMCs. The chain uses TRBV2 and TRBJ2-3; a stretch of 9 junction bases matches TRBD1. This TCR came from a woman aged 45 to 65 in good health and CMV-seropositive. In nucleotides, the sequence is TGTGCCAGCACTAAGGACAGGGGTAGCACAGATACGCAGTATTTT. The encoded protein is CASTKDRGSTDTQYF.